The 21 T cell receptor beta chains listed next were all sequenced from one sample in a study of T cell repertoires in cytomegalovirus infection. TCRdb itself ran the reads through MiXCR, one entry per CDR3 protein. The sample has 800,000 to 950,000 distinct CDR3 sequences, 30% to 35% seen once; the top ten hold 12%. Their recognized antigens are unknown. The sequenced sample was cultured CD8+ T cells from PBMCs, obtained from culture after CMV antigen stimulation. Receptors were obtained from a human donor in good health (CMV status not recorded). Some clones in this sample may be carry-over from other donors' samples.

DNA for the CDR3: TGTGCCAGCAGCTATTTCGTTTATGGCTACACCTTC. This codes for CASSYFVYGYTF. This chain links TRBV7-2 with TRBJ1-2; D remains ambiguous. V shed 4 bases and J shed 5 bases, with 8 bases lying between them. CDR1 SGHTA and CDR2 FQGNSA come from the germline V gene. The CDR3 extends over 12 amino acids. Combining the CDR3 with reference TRBV7-2 and TRBJ1-2 gives the whole variable domain GAGVSQSPSNKVTEKGKDVELRCDPISGHTALYWYRQSLGQGLEFLIYFQGNSAPDKSGLPSDRFSAERTGGSVSTLTIQRTQQEDSAVYLCASSYFVYGYTFGSGTRLTVV.

The chain carries TRBV2 and TRBJ1-2; no definite D call. Germline V gives CDR1 SNHLY, CDR2 FYNNEI. This CDR3 contains 13 residues. Trimming stripped 6 bases from V and 2 bases from J, with 10 bases between. The CDR3 reads CASRMAKNYGYTF. In DNA form, the CDR3 reads TGTGCCAGCAGAATGGCCAAGAACTATGGCTACACCTTC.

This chain uses TRBV7-3 with TRBJ2-1, with 9 bases identical to TRBD2. Trimming removed 5 bases from V and 0 bases from J; junction bases left unmatched: 14. This CDR3 is built from 19 residues. Germline V gene lookup returns CDR1 SGHTA and CDR2 FQGTGA. The CDR3 coding sequence is TGTGCCAGCAGCAAAATAGCGGGGGCCACTTCCAGCTCCTACAATGAGCAGTTCTTC. Its protein product is CASSKIAGATSSSYNEQFF.

This chain links TRBV6-5 with TRBJ2-7; 10 positions match TRBD1. Germline-derived CDR1 and CDR2 are MNHEY and SVGAGI. This CDR3 is 14 amino acids long. The junction had 5 bases not matched to a gene; V was cut back by 6 bases and J by 3 bases. CDR3 DNA: TGTGCCAGCAGAGCCGGGACAGGGGACTACGAGCAGTACGTC. Protein sequence: CASRAGTGDYEQYV.

There are a few counts of this clonotype. An end of the junction differs from the germline gene, which may be a read error. The chain combines TRBV7-7 with TRBJ2-3; TRBD1 or TRBD2 may be the D gene (6 bases each). Germline lookup yields CDR1 SSHAT and CDR2 FNYEAQ (reference sequence). The CDR3 spans 15 residues. The CDR3 here is CASSLGGGIGDTQYF. In DNA, the CDR3 is TGTGCTAGCAGCCTCGGAGGGGGGATTGGAGATACGCAGTATTTT.

This clonotype was picked up a small number of times. The genes are TRBV27 and TRBJ1-2; the D gene is possibly TRBD1 (6 bases). The germline V gene has CDR1 MNHEY and CDR2 SMNVEV (reference sequence). Trimming pared 5 bases from V and 5 bases from J, leaving 15 bases between. The length of the CDR3 is 14 residues. The CDR3 reads CASSAAGDGYGYTF. The CDR3 coding sequence is TGTGCCAGCAGTGCCGCAGGGGATGGGTATGGCTACACCTTC.

This clonotype was recorded a few times. This chain joins TRBV6-5 and TRBJ1-1; TRBD1 agrees at 7 bases. V lost 4 bases, J lost 4 bases, and 6 bases stayed unmatched. The CDR3 is made up of 14 amino acids. Germline V gene lookup returns CDR1 MNHEY and CDR2 SVGAGI. In nucleotides, the CDR3 is TGTGCCAGCAGTTCCCGACAGGGTAGCACTGAAGCTTTCTTT. This encodes CASSSRQGSTEAFF.

There are a few counts of this clonotype. The chain uses TRBV5-1 and TRBJ1-6; D possibly corresponds to TRBD1 (5 bases). V shed 3 bases and J shed 0 bases, with 10 bases lying between them. The CDR3 contains 16 residues. Germline assignment: CDR1 SGHRS and CDR2 YFSETQ. In DNA form, the CDR3 reads TGCGCCAGCAGCTCTCGGACAAGCTCCTATAATTCACCCCTCCACTTT. Protein sequence: CASSSRTSSYNSPLHF.

The chain is built from TRBV5-1 and TRBJ1-1, with 9 bases identical to TRBD1. Germline V CDR1 and CDR2: SGHRS, YFSETQ. The CDR3 length is 15 residues. Trimming cost V 3 bases and J 4 bases; bases outside gene matches: 7. The CDR3 is CASSSGQGRSTEAFF. The CDR3 nucleotides read TGCGCCAGCAGCTCTGGACAGGGGCGGAGCACTGAAGCTTTCTTT.

To note about this clonotype: Being one base from a much bigger clone, this may be a read error. The chain has TRBV7-8 and TRBJ2-3; D may be TRBD2 (6 bases). This CDR3 is built from 14 residues. Between the trimmed V and J ends, which lost 7 bases and 2 bases, there was a span of 13 bases. Per the germline V gene, CDR1 is SGHVS and CDR2 is FQNEAQ. The CDR3 spells CASTRGLPTDTQYF. CDR3 DNA: TGTGCCAGCACCCGTGGACTACCCACAGATACGCAGTATTTT.

Only a few counts were recorded for this clonotype. The chain joins TRBV7-9 to TRBJ1-2, with D perhaps TRBD1 (6 bases). Germline CDR1 and CDR2: SEHNR and FQNEAQ (reference sequence). CDR3 length equals 19 residues. V was shortened by 4 bases and J by 1 base, with 25 bases between the two germline ends. CDR3 nucleotides: TGTGCCAGCAGCTCAGCTTCAGTCATTCTGGCAGGGGTTAACTATGGCTACACCTTC. Protein: CASSSASVILAGVNYGYTF.

This chain joins TRBV7-9 and TRBJ2-3; 8 bases agree with TRBD1. With V trimmed by 4 bases and J by 6 bases, 6 bases remained unmatched. Germline loops: CDR1 SEHNR, CDR2 FQNEAQ (reference sequence). The CDR3 is 14 residues long. The CDR3 DNA reads TGTGCCAGCAGCTCCCAGACAGGGGTGGATACGCAGTATTTT. Its protein is CASSSQTGVDTQYF.

The V and J genes are TRBV7-4 and TRBJ1-5; D might be TRBD1 (5 bases). Trimming removed 8 bases from V and 4 bases from J, with 15 bases in between. Germline CDR1 SGHVT, CDR2 SQSDAQ. The length of the CDR3 is 14 residues. Here the CDR3 reads CASGSPTENQPQHF. The CDR3 DNA is TGTGCCAGCGGTTCCCCGACAGAAAATCAGCCCCAGCATTTT.

In this sample, this clonotype turned up a few times. This chain joins TRBV7-8 and TRBJ2-1, with D unresolved. From germline, CDR1 is SGHVS and CDR2 FQNEAQ. This CDR3 is built from 14 residues. Trimming stripped 1 base from V and 6 bases from J, with 10 bases between. Here the CDR3 reads CASSLGASFNEQFF. The CDR3, as DNA: TGTGCCAGCAGCTTAGGGGCTTCTTTCAATGAGCAGTTCTTC.

This clonotype was observed a handful of times. The chain couples TRBV20-1 to TRBJ1-1; the match to TRBD1 covers 7 bases. The germline gives CDR1 DFQATT, CDR2 SNEGSKA (reference sequence). The trim removed 0 bases at V and 4 bases at J, leaving 8 bases unmatched. This CDR3 is built from 15 residues. CDR3 region: CSARDLEGASTEAFF. Here the CDR3 DNA reads TGCAGTGCTAGAGATTTGGAGGGGGCGAGCACTGAAGCTTTCTTT.

This chain connects TRBV2 to TRBJ1-2; 8 bases fit TRBD1. The germline V gene encodes CDR1 SNHLY and CDR2 FYNNEI. The CDR3 runs to 18 residues. Germline trimming cut 3 bases from V and 5 bases from J; bases unmatched to any gene: 17. The CDR3 loop is CASSDPQDRAGEGYGYTF. CDR3 DNA sequence: TGTGCCAGCAGTGACCCCCAGGACAGGGCAGGAGAAGGGTATGGCTACACCTTC.

The rearrangement uses TRBV14 and TRBJ1-4; a possible D gene is TRBD1 (5 bases). Germline loops: CDR1 SGHDN, CDR2 FVKESK. This CDR3 is 19 amino acids long. V was shortened by 0 bases and J by 4 bases, with 21 bases between the two germline ends. In DNA, the CDR3 is TGTGCCAGCAGCCAAGAAGATGGGACCGAGCAGGCCGGTAATGAAAAACTGTTTTTT. The encoded protein is CASSQEDGTEQAGNEKLFF.

The V gene is TRBV28, the J gene TRBJ2-1; 8 bases agree with TRBD2. Germline loops: CDR1 MDHEN, CDR2 SYDVKM. J was trimmed by 5 bases and V by 6 bases; bases with no gene match: 12. The CDR3 length is 16 residues. For the CDR3, the DNA is TGTGCCAGCAGCCCGGGACTAGTGGGGAGCCACAATGAGCAGTTCTTC. Translated, it gives CASSPGLVGSHNEQFF.

The gene calls are TRBV29-1 and TRBJ2-1; D is perhaps TRBD2 (6 bases). In germline, CDR1 is SQVTM, CDR2 ANQGSEA. The ends were cut back, 1 base at V and 1 base at J, with 11 bases in the middle. The CDR3 runs to 15 residues. CDR3 sequence: CSVEGLAESYNEQFF. The CDR3 nucleotides read TGCAGCGTTGAAGGATTAGCGGAGTCCTACAATGAGCAGTTCTTC.

The chain joins TRBV4-3 to TRBJ1-3; D gene uncertain. In germline, CDR1 is LGHNA, CDR2 YSLEER. The CDR3 is 16 amino acids. V lost 0 bases, J lost 0 bases, and 9 bases lay in between. The CDR3 DNA follows: TGCGCCAGCAGCCAAGATAGAGCCAGCTCTGGAAACACCATATATTTT. Protein: CASSQDRASSGNTIYF.

In nucleotides, the CDR3 is TGTGCCACCCTAAAGAGGGGGTCATCAGATACGCAGTATTTT. Protein: CATLKRGSSDTQYF. The chain employs TRBV6-6 and TRBJ2-3; a weak D match, TRBD1 (6 bases). Trimming cost V 10 bases and J 4 bases, with 18 bases left between them. Germline V gene lookup returns CDR1 MNHNY and CDR2 SVGAGI (reference sequence). CDR3 length: 14 amino acids.